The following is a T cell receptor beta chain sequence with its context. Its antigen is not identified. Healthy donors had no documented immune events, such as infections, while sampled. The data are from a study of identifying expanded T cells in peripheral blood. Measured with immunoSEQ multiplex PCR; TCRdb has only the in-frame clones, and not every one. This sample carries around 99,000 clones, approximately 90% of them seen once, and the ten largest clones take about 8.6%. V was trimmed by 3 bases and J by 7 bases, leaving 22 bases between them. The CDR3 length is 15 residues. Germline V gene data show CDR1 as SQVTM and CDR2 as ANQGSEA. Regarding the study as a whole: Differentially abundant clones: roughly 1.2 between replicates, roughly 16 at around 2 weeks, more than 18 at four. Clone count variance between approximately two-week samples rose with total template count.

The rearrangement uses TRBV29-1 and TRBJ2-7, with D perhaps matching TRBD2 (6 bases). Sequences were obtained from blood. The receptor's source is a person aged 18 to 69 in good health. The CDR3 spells CSVEIYGDFGREQYF. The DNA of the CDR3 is TGCAGCGTTGAGATATATGGGGACTTCGGGAGAGAGCAGTACTTC.